The sequence of this T cell receptor (beta chain) was determined in a study of T cells in Graves' hyperthyroidism and ophthalmopathy. From RNA transcripts, TCR beta CDR3 regions were amplified. The HTBI primer set drove a first-round RT-PCR of the TCR CDR3. Each CDR3 protein is one row after TCRdb ran MiXCR on the multiplex PCR reads. The data contain about 600,000 distinct CDR3 sequences, roughly 15% of them seen just once; the ten biggest clones take up around 3.5%. In its sample, this clonotype was seen many times. Its antigen is undetermined. Study results and limitations: In simple terms, a model built on 13 V-J features told ophthalmopathy apart from stable hyperthyroidism.

The V end was cut by 5 bases, the J end by 12 bases, with 19 bases between. Germline loops: CDR1 KGHSH, CDR2 LQKENI. The CDR3 has 13 amino acids. This chain uses TRBV18 with TRBJ1-1; D is perhaps TRBD1 (6 bases). This receptor was taken from a woman between 40 and 55 years old with Graves' ophthalmopathy. The source material was blood. CDR3 in amino acids: CASSSRDEGESFF. The DNA for the CDR3 is TGTGCCAGCTCATCGCGGGACGAGGGGGAATCTTTCTTT.